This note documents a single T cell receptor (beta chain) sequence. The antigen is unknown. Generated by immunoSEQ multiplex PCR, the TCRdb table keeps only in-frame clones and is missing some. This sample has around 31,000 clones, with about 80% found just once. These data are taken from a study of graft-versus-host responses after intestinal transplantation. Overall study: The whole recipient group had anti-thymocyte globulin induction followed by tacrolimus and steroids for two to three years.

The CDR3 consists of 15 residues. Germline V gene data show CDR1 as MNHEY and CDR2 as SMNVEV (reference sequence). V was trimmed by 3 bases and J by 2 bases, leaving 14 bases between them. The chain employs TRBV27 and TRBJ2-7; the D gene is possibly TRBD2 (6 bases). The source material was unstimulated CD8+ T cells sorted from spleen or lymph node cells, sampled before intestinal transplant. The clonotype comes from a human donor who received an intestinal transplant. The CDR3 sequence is CASSLSRGNPYEQYF. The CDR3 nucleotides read TGTGCCAGCAGTTTGTCGCGGGGAAATCCCTACGAGCAGTACTTC.